A selection of T cell receptor beta chains follows, all from one sample in a study of blood T cell repertoires in COVID-19. Produced via immunoSEQ multiplex PCR; TCRdb's table is partial and in-frame only. The repertoire has under 350,000 clones, roughly 90% of them found once; the top ten carry about 5%. The specimen sequenced was peripheral blood. These TCRs come from a man aged 40-49 years with acute or convalescent COVID-19. Both conserved end residues are trimmed from each CDR3. Rows may omit the clone size; those that give it use once, few, many or a size class.

. TRBV15 ATSGGGTGANYGYT
. TRBV6-5 ASSYGGGGFQETQY
. TRBV19 ASSGGQGFSAF
. TRBV24-1 APIRGPGYEQY
. TRBV6-5 ASSYRDRGGYEQF
. TRBV11-2 ASSLSNYGYT
. TRBV4-1 ASSQDQMGGVRANVLT
. TRBV11-2 ASSSDRGREKLF
. TRBV9 ASSVDTGGSTDTQY
. TRBV30 AWSLNRAEAF
. TRBV7-8 ASSSASWARARLGGYT
. TRBV3-1/TRBV3-2 ASSPGGYGYT
. TRBV3-1/TRBV3-2 ASSQGRQYYQPQH
. TRBV7-8 ASSFSLTGTSGGPSNTGELF
. TRBV2 ASSLPTTANYGYT
. TRBV7-9 ASSYEGDRGRIEGYT
. TRBV2 ASSEAMGQIEAF
. TRBV5-1 ASSLGQGAGGYT
few TRBV19 ASSREGLENSPLH
. TRBV14 ASSRGTGMYEKLF
. TRBV5-1 ASSATGNSGANVLT
few TRBV19 ASSMGGQGITEAF
. TRBV15 ATSRGLAFYEQY
. TRBV7-8 ASSLPRDRGQETQY
. TRBV18 ASSTTGTGVDYGYT
. TRBV4-1 ASSLRGDPGTEAF
. TRBV19 ASSIERTGVFTEAF
. TRBV20-1 SASTRGGNTEAF
. TRBV7-2 ASSPQVWARGANVLT
. TRBV11-3 ASSSVEQY
. TRBV11-2 ASSLEGGFWGEQY
. TRBV24-1 ATSASGGAQWTQY
. TRBV5-6 ASSLRGSGANVLT
. TRBV5-1 ASSSYSGTEFSYNSPLH
once TRBV10-2 ASSEVTGGTEAF
. TRBV2 ASTGLESPNEQF
. TRBV30 AWSPDSSYGYT
. TRBV12-5 ASGLSPGTDTQY
. TRBV9 ASSPRGSGNTIY
. TRBV12-5 ASGFGVTEAF
. TRBV7-2 ASSDRLIAYEQY
. TRBV24-1 ATSDIRDNYNEQF
. TRBV9 ASSVNPNSPLH
. TRBV4-1 ASSQVARQSWANVLT
once TRBV15 ATSPEHRPPEAF
. TRBV2 ASSVEASGLNEQF
. TRBV12-3/TRBV12-4 ASSETPPSPLH
. TRBV24-1 ATSDAGQGFYEQY
. TRBV5-1 ASSLVRGGGNEKLF
. TRBV19 ASSQDRAGSPLH
. TRBV5-1 ASSSTGTGNTIY
. TRBV9 ASSVGQGGKAF